This T cell receptor (beta chain) was identified during a study of blood T cell repertoires in COVID-19. As for the study in general: Specimens from acute and convalescent COVID-19 originated in the United States, Italy and Spain. T cells, B-cell-depleted T cells, or PBMCs supplied cDNA or gDNA.

Original analysis: By means of reference gene primer amplification, nucleated cell counts were estimated. Data came from immunoSEQ multiplex PCR; TCRdb stores just in-frame clones and leaves some out. V, J and clone size are taken as reported in that table, and D and trimming were inferred from the DNA itself. The sample yields 200,000 or so clones, approximately 79% seen once. The CDR3 has 13 residues. Trimming pared 5 bases from V and 2 bases from J, leaving 9 bases between. The V gene's germline CDR1 is SGHNT and CDR2 YYREEE (reference sequence). The sequence was collected from a man aged 55 to 69 with active or convalescent COVID-19. V and J are TRBV5-4 and TRBJ2-3; D may be TRBD1 (5 bases). The sample comprised peripheral blood. The CDR3 coding sequence is TGTGCCAGCAGAAGACAGTCCACAGATACGCAGTATTTT. Protein product: CASRRQSTDTQYF. Drawing the rest from reference TRBV5-4 and TRBJ2-3, the complete variable domain is ETGVTQSPTHLIKTRGQQVTLRCSSQSGHNTVSWYQQALGQGPQFIFQYYREEENGRGNFPPRFSGLQFPNYSSELNVNALELDDSALYLCASRRQSTDTQYFGPGTRLTVL.